This T cell receptor (beta chain) was sequenced in a study of control samples from healthy donors and cancer patients. Germline V lookup: CDR1 SNHLY, CDR2 FYNNEI. J lost 2 bases, V lost 11 bases, and 8 bases had no gene match. The CDR3 is 14 amino acids. Sequencing was performed with immunoSEQ multiplex PCR; in TCRdb, only in-frame clones are kept and a portion is missing. The table lists 55,000 to 65,000 clones, approximately 87% of them singletons, with roughly 12% in the top ten. The sequenced sample consisted of PBMCs. The chain recombines TRBV2 with TRBJ2-2; 7 bases fit TRBD1. This clonotype was obtained from a woman aged 55 to 70 with lung cancer. Here the CDR3 DNA reads TGTGCCTCCCGAGGGACAGCCAACACCGGGGAGCTGTTTTTT. It codes for CASRGTANTGELFF.